Below, 13 T cell receptor beta chains from the same sample are listed, as sequenced in a study of Graves' ophthalmopathy and Graves' hyperthyroidism. RNA transcripts served as template for amplifying TCR beta CDR3 sequences. HTBI-primed first-round RT-PCR preceded second-round multiplex PCR. TCRdb called the multiplex PCR reads again in MiXCR, with one record for every CDR3 protein. The table lists approximately 150,000 distinct CDR3 sequences, roughly two fifths of them singletons. The sequenced material came from peripheral blood. The receptors shown here come from a man aged 25-40 years with Graves' ophthalmopathy.

This clonotype came up many times. V usage is TRBV12-3 or TRBV12-4 and J usage is TRBJ2-5; 8 nucleotides align to TRBD1. CDR3 size: 14 residues. The V gene end was trimmed by 5 bases and the J gene end by 2 bases; junction bases not matched to a gene: 4. CDR3 region: CASSAGQAQETQYF. CDR3 nucleotide sequence: TGTGCCAGCAGTGCGGGACAGGCTCAAGAGACCCAGTACTTC.

Many counts were recorded for this clonotype. The chain carries TRBV5-5 and TRBJ1-2; tentative D call: TRBD1 (6 bases). This CDR3 comprises 13 residues. CDR1 is SGHKS and CDR2 is YYEKEE in the germline V gene (reference sequence). V lost 3 bases to trimming and J lost 8 bases, with 14 bases between them. The CDR3 sequence: CASSYEPGVGYTF. The CDR3, as DNA: TGTGCCAGCAGCTATGAACCAGGGGTAGGCTACACCTTC. Using reference TRBV5-5 and TRBJ1-2 for the parts outside the CDR3, the full variable domain is DAGVTQSPTHLIKTRGQQVTLRCSPISGHKSVSWYQQVLGQGPQFIFQYYEKEERGRGNFPDRFSARQFPNYSSELNVNALLLGDSALYLCASSYEPGVGYTFGSGTRLTVV.

Ten or more counts support this clonotype. The V gene is TRBV6-5, the J gene TRBJ1-1; 9 bases agree with TRBD1. Germline values: CDR1 MNHEY, CDR2 SVGAGI. The V segment lost 6 bases and the J segment 7 bases; nucleotides outside the gene matches: 6. The CDR3 consists of 13 residues. The CDR3 loop reads CASRGTGFDEAFF. CDR3 coding DNA: TGTGCCAGCAGAGGGACAGGGTTCGATGAAGCTTTCTTT.

This clonotype was seen a handful of times. V is TRBV28 and J is TRBJ1-2; TRBD1 matches 7 bases. Losses at the gene ends were 4 bases for V and 3 bases for J; bases not matched to a gene: 8. Germline V lookup: CDR1 MDHEN, CDR2 SYDVKM. This CDR3 is built from 15 residues. The CDR3 DNA follows: TGTGCCAGCAGTTCACCCGGGACAGTTGACTATGGCTACACCTTC. Protein: CASSSPGTVDYGYTF.

This clonotype has at least ten counts. V and J are TRBV12-3 or TRBV12-4 and TRBJ2-7; 9 bases align to TRBD2. The V segment lost 6 bases and the J segment 5 bases; nucleotides outside the gene matches: 8. This CDR3 comprises 14 residues. The CDR3 here is CASSRSGSFDEQYF. In DNA form, the CDR3 reads TGTGCCAGCAGCCGTAGCGGGAGTTTCGACGAGCAGTACTTC.

The J gene is TRBJ2-2, the V gene TRBV24-1, with 8 bases fitting TRBD2. Per the germline V gene, CDR1 is KGHDR and CDR2 is SFDVKD. The CDR3 runs 16 residues. Trimming at V came to 8 bases and at J to 0 bases, leaving 7 bases not matched to a gene. CDR3 loop: CATKDTSGPNTGELFF. The CDR3 bases are TGTGCCACCAAGGATACTAGCGGCCCGAACACCGGGGAGCTGTTTTTT.

This clonotype was picked up many times. The chain combines TRBV12-3 or TRBV12-4 with TRBJ2-7; maybe TRBD2 (5 bases). Trimming left V 3 bases short and J 2 bases short, with 14 bases between. CDR3 size: 15 residues. The DNA for the CDR3 is TGTGCCAGCAGTTTTAGCTTCGGACTGGCCTACGAGCAGTACTTC. Encoded protein: CASSFSFGLAYEQYF.

The chain is built from TRBV27 and TRBJ1-2; 9 bases agree with TRBD1. V lost 5 bases and J lost 6; bases outside the gene matches: 4. Germline CDR1 reads MNHEY; CDR2 reads SMNVEV (reference sequence). The CDR3 runs 13 residues. CDR3: CASSTGTGNGYTF. The CDR3, as DNA: TGTGCCAGCAGTACTGGGACAGGGAATGGCTACACCTTC.

This clonotype was counted ten times or more. The V and J genes are TRBV6-5 and TRBJ2-7; D not certain. V lost 0 bases to trimming and J lost 6 bases, with 9 bases between them. The V gene's germline CDR1 is MNHEY and CDR2 SVGAGI. The CDR3 totals 13 residues. The CDR3 loop is CASSYSYYGEQYF. CDR3 DNA: TGTGCCAGCAGTTACTCGTACTACGGCGAGCAGTACTTC.

This clonotype was seen repeatedly, ten times or more. The genes are TRBV29-1 and TRBJ2-7; TRBD1 matches at 12 bases. From germline, CDR1 is SQVTM and CDR2 ANQGSEA. J lost 6 bases, V lost 4 bases, and 7 bases had no gene match. The CDR3 sequence is 14 residues long. The CDR3 spells CSVAEPGQGAEQYF. CDR3 sequence (DNA): TGCAGCGTTGCCGAACCGGGACAGGGGGCCGAGCAGTACTTC.

This clonotype was observed many times. The rearrangement links TRBV5-1 to TRBJ2-5, with D possibly matching TRBD2 (5 bases). V lost 1 base, J lost 6 bases, and 13 bases lay in between. The CDR3 extends over 14 amino acids. Germline values: CDR1 SGHRS, CDR2 YFSETQ. This CDR3 reads CASSLRGETKTQYF. The CDR3 coding sequence is TGCGCCAGCAGCTTGCGGGGAGAGACCAAGACCCAGTACTTC. Filled out from reference TRBV5-1 and TRBJ2-5, the complete variable domain reads KAGVTQTPRYLIKTRGQQVTLSCSPISGHRSVSWYQQTPGQGLQFLFEYFSETQRNKGNFPGRFSGRQFSNSRSEMNVSTLELGDSALYLCASSLRGETKTQYFGPGTRLLVL.

The chain employs TRBV6-5 and TRBJ1-2; no reliable D call. In germline, CDR1 is MNHEY, CDR2 SVGAGI. The V gene lost 2 bases and the J gene lost 4 bases, with 8 bases spanning the gap. CDR3 length: 13 amino acids. The CDR3 sequence is CASSYSLVYGYTF. The CDR3 region has the DNA TGTGCCAGCAGTTACAGTTTGGTCTATGGCTACACCTTC.

This clonotype came up many times. The chain combines TRBV6-2 or TRBV6-3 with TRBJ1-2, with TRBD1 matching over 9 bases. Germline-derived CDR1 and CDR2 are MNHEY and SVGEGT. Trimming at V came to 2 bases and at J to 6 bases, leaving 7 bases not matched to a gene. The CDR3 is made up of 15 amino acids. CDR3 nucleotides: TGTGCCAGCAGTTACAGCTTGGACAGGGGTGATGGCTACACCTTC. Translated: CASSYSLDRGDGYTF.